This T cell receptor beta chain was identified in a study of T cell repertoires in cytomegalovirus infection. In the study overall: Recently identified HLA-C-restricted and well-studied HLA-B-restricted CMV epitopes were used. CMV infection together with matching HLA type was indicated by public TCR beta signatures.

TCRdb fed the reads into MiXCR, producing one record per CDR3 protein. This sample has 150,000 or so distinct CDR3 sequences, with 25% to 35% found just once. Findings and caveats of the study: Clonotypes of TCR beta that were HLA-C-restricted and CMV-specific dominated the ex vivo response. Identification of carriers of CMV plus the relevant HLA was achieved through cumulative public TCR beta family frequency.

Germline CDR1 MDHEN, CDR2 SYDVKM. The CDR3 is 15 amino acids. To note about this clonotype: The antigen is not known. The junction differs from germline at one of its ends, possibly a read error.

The TCR comes from a human donor in good health (CMV status not recorded). Some clones in this sample may be carry-over from other donors' samples. The J gene is TRBJ2-1, the V gene TRBV28; 9 positions agree with TRBD1. Here the sequenced sample was CD8+ T cells from cultured PBMCs, taken from culture after CMV antigen stimulation. CDR3 in amino acids: CTSSSGTGYYNEQFF. The CDR3 nucleotides are TGTACCAGCAGTTCCGGGACAGGGTACTACAATGAGCAGTTCTTC.